What follows are 32 T cell receptor beta chains derived from one specimen sequenced in a study of human T cells and chemical hapten exposure. MiXCR, applied by TCRdb to the RACE reads, yields one record per CDR3 protein. The repertoire holds about 110,000 distinct CDR3 sequences, with around 34% as singletons. Time point described: patch test 3, about 24 weeks after DPC sensitization. Treatment described: therapeutic diphenylcyclopropenone sensitization with weekly scalp DPC. The sequenced sample was whole blood, obtained in connection with sensitization to the hapten diphenylcyclopropenone (DPC). These receptor sequences come from a man aged 35-49 years with alopecia areata. Some clones in this sample may be carry-over from other donors' samples.

This clonotype turned up a few times. The V and J genes are TRBV29-1 and TRBJ1-2; the match to TRBD1 covers 10 bases. J lost 4 bases, V lost 3 bases, and 8 bases had no gene match. In germline, CDR1 is SQVTM, CDR2 ANQGSEA. CDR3 length: 15 amino acids. The chain's CDR3 is CSVEGQGTSRYGYTF. The CDR3 DNA sequence: TGCAGCGTTGAGGGACAGGGGACGAGTCGCTATGGCTACACCTTC.

This clonotype appeared once. This sequence joins TRBV2 and TRBJ1-5; unclear D gene. Germline values: CDR1 SNHLY, CDR2 FYNNEI. The germline V and J ends were trimmed by 4 bases and 5 bases, with 18 bases remaining between them. The CDR3 is made up of 16 amino acids. In DNA, the CDR3 is TGTGCCAGCAGTGTAACACTCGGTTCAGCTCATCAGCCCCAGCATTTT. Protein: CASSVTLGSAHQPQHF.

A few counts support this clonotype. The rearrangement links TRBV6-1 to TRBJ1-1, with D hard to call. CDR1 is MNHNS, CDR2 SASEGT, per germline. The CDR3 contains 15 residues. The chain's CDR3 is CARREAGSENTEAFF. The CDR3 region has the DNA TGTGCGAGAAGGGAGGCAGGAAGCGAGAACACTGAAGCTTTCTTT.

This clonotype was picked up a small number of times. J is TRBJ1-1 and V is TRBV19; TRBD1 might be the D (5 bases). V shed 7 bases and J shed 1 base, with 7 bases lying between them. This CDR3 region has 12 residues. From germline, CDR1 is LNHDA and CDR2 SQIVND (reference sequence). Written as DNA, the CDR3 is TGTGCCAGTATCCAGGGGAACACTGAAGCTTTCTTT. Translating gives CASIQGNTEAFF. The entire variable domain, with the rest obtained from reference TRBV19 and TRBJ1-1, is as follows: DGGITQSPKYLFRKEGQNVTLSCEQNLNHDAMYWYRQDPGQGLRLIYYSQIVNDFQKGDIAEGYSVSREKKESFPLTVTSAQKNPTAFYLCASIQGNTEAFFGQGTRLTVV.

This clonotype occurred a few times. The V call is TRBV6-5, the J call TRBJ2-1; 9 bases are a match to TRBD1. Losses at the gene ends were 7 bases for V and 2 bases for J; bases not matched to a gene: 9. Germline values: CDR1 MNHEY, CDR2 SVGAGI. This CDR3 spans 16 amino acids. The CDR3 reads CASKNPDRGTYNEQFF. The CDR3 DNA reads as TGTGCCAGCAAAAATCCAGACAGGGGGACCTACAATGAGCAGTTCTTC.

This clonotype was seen a handful of times. The rearrangement uses TRBV2 and TRBJ2-3; maybe TRBD2 (5 bases). The CDR3 totals 12 residues. The V end was cut by 6 bases, the J end by 4 bases, with 8 bases between. Germline V gene sequence: CDR1 SNHLY, CDR2 FYNNEI. The CDR3 loop is CASRERADTQYF. CDR3 nucleotide sequence: TGTGCCAGCAGGGAGAGGGCAGATACGCAGTATTTT.

The CDR3: CASSRQGNEQFF. The CDR3, as DNA: TGTGCCAGTAGCAGACAGGGCAATGAGCAGTTCTTC. The chain couples TRBV19 to TRBJ2-1; 7 nucleotides line up with TRBD1. This CDR3 is built from 12 residues. Unmatched junction bases numbered 2, after V lost 6 bases and J lost 6 bases. Germline CDR1 reads LNHDA; CDR2 reads SQIVND (reference sequence).

The V gene is TRBV6-2 or TRBV6-3, the J gene TRBJ2-3; 12 bases fit TRBD2. Losses at the gene ends were 7 bases for V and 4 bases for J; bases not matched to a gene: 9. This CDR3 is built from 16 residues. CDR1 and CDR2 from the germline V gene are MNHEY and SVGEGT. CDR3 sequence reads: CASIHTTSGRPDTQYF. DNA of the CDR3: TGTGCCAGCATCCACACCACTAGCGGGAGGCCAGATACGCAGTATTTT.

This chain joins TRBV6-1 and TRBJ2-3; D not resolved. CDR3 size: 11 residues. Looked up from germline, CDR1 is MNHNS and CDR2 is SASEGT. Trimming took 6 bases from V and 5 from J, leaving 6 bases between them. CDR3 protein: CASSAIDTQYF. CDR3 nucleotide sequence: TGTGCCAGCAGCGCCATAGATACGCAGTATTTT.

Comments on this clonotype: Relative to the germline gene, one junction end is altered; a read error may explain this. The V and J genes are TRBV19 and TRBJ2-1; D is unresolved. Germline CDR1 LNHDA, CDR2 SQIVND (reference sequence). The CDR3 totals 14 residues. CDR3 region: CASSVVSSYNEQFF. In DNA form, the CDR3 reads TGTGCTAGTAGTGTGGTCAGCTCCTACAATGAGCAGTTCTTC. The full variable domain, with the rest looked up from reference TRBV19 and TRBJ2-1, is DGGITQSPKYLFRKEGQNVTLSCEQNLNHDAMYWYRQDPGQGLRLIYYSQIVNDFQKGDIAEGYSVSREKKESFPLTVTSAQKNPTAFYLCASSVVSSYNEQFFGPGTRLTVL.

This clonotype was detected only once. J is TRBJ2-7 and V is TRBV29-1; D ambiguous. V dropped 3 bases and J dropped 0 bases, with 15 bases sitting between them. The length of the CDR3 is 15 residues. CDR1 and CDR2 from the germline V gene are SQVTM and ANQGSEA. CDR3 in amino acids: CSVEGDFDSSYEQYF. CDR3 DNA sequence: TGCAGCGTTGAGGGTGACTTTGATAGCTCCTACGAGCAGTACTTC.

This sequence joins TRBV7-9 and TRBJ2-7; tentatively, D is TRBD2 (7 bases). CDR1 and CDR2 (germline): SEHNR, FQNEAQ (reference sequence). The CDR3 runs 13 residues. Trimming left V 6 bases short and J 7 bases short, with 16 bases between. CDR3 region: CASRHGGPGEQYF. In DNA form, the CDR3 reads TGTGCCAGCAGGCACGGGGGGCCAGGGGAGCAGTACTTC.

The chain uses TRBV7-2 and TRBJ2-2; 9 bases are shared with TRBD2. V trimming: 5 bases; J trimming: 9 bases; junction bases outside the gene matches: 7. CDR3 length: 14 residues. Germline CDR1 is SGHTA and CDR2 is FQGNSA. The CDR3 DNA reads TGTGCCAGCAGCCTCATAGCGGGAGTCCGGGAGCTGTTTTTT. It is translated as CASSLIAGVRELFF.

DNA of the CDR3: TGTGCCAGCAGCTTAGACGGGAGGGTCAACGAGCAGTACTTC. Its protein is CASSLDGRVNEQYF. The chain combines TRBV11-2 with TRBJ2-7, with TRBD2 identical over 8 bases. The CDR3 is 14 residues long. Per the germline V gene, CDR1 is SGHAT and CDR2 is FQNNGV. Losses at the gene ends were 0 bases for V and 5 bases for J; bases not matched to a gene: 3.

J is TRBJ2-6 and V is TRBV2, with TRBD2 as a possible D gene (6 bases). The germline gives CDR1 SNHLY, CDR2 FYNNEI. V lost 1 base and J lost 8, with 15 bases in between. The CDR3 runs 16 residues. The CDR3: CASSEDRRGRTNVLTF. As DNA, the CDR3 is TGTGCCAGCAGTGAAGACAGGAGGGGTCGAACCAACGTCCTGACTTTC.

This clonotype was detected only a few times. The rearrangement joins TRBV3-1 to TRBJ1-3; D unclear. CDR3 size: 15 residues. CDR1 and CDR2 from the germline V gene are LGHDT and YNNKEL (reference sequence). The V end was cut by 5 bases, the J end by 0 bases, with 11 bases between. This CDR3 is CASSDQLLSGNTIYF. As DNA, the CDR3 is TGTGCCAGCAGCGACCAGCTCCTCTCTGGAAACACCATATATTTT.

This clonotype was counted many times. V and J are TRBV24-1 and TRBJ2-2; no firm D call. This CDR3 spans 14 amino acids. The V gene's germline CDR1 is KGHDR and CDR2 SFDVKD. V was trimmed by 5 bases and J by 0 bases, leaving 6 bases between them. DNA of the CDR3: TGTGCCACCAGTGCCCTTCCGAACACCGGGGAGCTGTTTTTT. Amino acid sequence: CATSALPNTGELFF.

The chain has TRBV5-5 and TRBJ2-7; the D gene is possibly TRBD1 (6 bases). Trimming removed 0 bases at V and 5 bases at J, with 15 bases between. Germline CDR1 SGHKS, CDR2 YYEKEE (reference sequence). The CDR3 is made up of 15 amino acids. CDR3 DNA: TGTGCCAGCAGCTTGGAGGGACATCCCCCCGACGAGCAGTACTTC. Amino acid sequence: CASSLEGHPPDEQYF.

J is TRBJ2-5 and V is TRBV10-3; TRBD2 agrees at 9 bases. The CDR3 is made up of 15 amino acids. Germline V gene data show CDR1 as ENHRY and CDR2 as SYGVKD. V lost 2 bases, J lost 5 bases, and 6 bases stayed unmatched. This CDR3 is CAISELRREGETQYF. The CDR3 nucleotides are TGTGCCATCAGTGAGCTTCGGCGGGAGGGCGAGACCCAGTACTTC.

This chain connects TRBV28 to TRBJ2-3; D might be TRBD2 (6 bases). V lost 6 bases and J lost 9, with 16 bases in between. Germline CDR1 MDHEN, CDR2 SYDVKM. This CDR3 has 13 amino acids. CDR3 in amino acids: CASSSQTSRTQYF. The DNA of the CDR3 is TGTGCCAGCAGCTCCCAGACTAGTAGAACGCAGTATTTT.

The table lists this clonotype with a count of one. J is TRBJ2-7 and V is TRBV7-8; D possibly corresponds to TRBD2 (5 bases). The CDR3 sequence is 18 residues long. The germline CDR1 and CDR2 sequences are SGHVS and FQNEAQ. The V and J ends lost 0 bases and 0 bases respectively, with 18 bases between them. The CDR3, as DNA: TGTGCCAGCAGCTTAGCTAGGCTAGCCAGTCGGTTCTCCTACGAGCAGTACGTC. It yields the protein CASSLARLASRFSYEQYV.

In this sample, this clonotype turned up a few times. The J gene is TRBJ2-5, the V gene TRBV18, with D unresolved. This CDR3 is 13 amino acids long. Germline assignment: CDR1 KGHSH and CDR2 LQKENI. Trimming pared 3 bases from V and 4 bases from J, leaving 9 bases between. The DNA of the CDR3 is TGTGCCAGCTCACCGGGGTTGCGAGAGACCCAGTACTTC. Its translation: CASSPGLRETQYF.

This chain connects TRBV29-1 to TRBJ2-5; the D call may be TRBD1 or TRBD2 (5 bases each). The V and J ends lost 0 bases and 5 bases respectively, with 13 bases between them. The CDR3 totals 14 residues. CDR1 is SQVTM, CDR2 ANQGSEA, per germline. The CDR3 loop reads CSVEDRGLGETQYF. The CDR3 DNA sequence: TGCAGCGTTGAAGACCGGGGCCTGGGGGAGACCCAGTACTTC.

This clonotype has more than one count but fewer than ten. The CDR3 coding sequence is TGCAGTGCTAGAGGTGGGGGATTGGACACTGAAGCTTTCTTT. Protein product: CSARGGGLDTEAFF. The J gene is TRBJ1-1, the V gene TRBV20-1; possible D gene TRBD1, 5 bases. CDR1 and CDR2 (germline): DFQATT, SNEGSKA (reference sequence). CDR3 size: 14 residues. Trimming removed 1 base from V and 3 bases from J, with 12 bases in between.

The chain combines TRBV20-1 with TRBJ2-7; D unclear. The germline V gene has CDR1 DFQATT and CDR2 SNEGSKA (reference sequence). The CDR3 runs 14 residues. The V and J ends lost 4 bases and 2 bases respectively, with 15 bases between them. The CDR3 DNA reads as TGCAGTGCTACACCCCGTCGTCCTGCCTACGAGCAGTACTTC. Translating gives CSATPRRPAYEQYF.

The rearrangement links TRBV3-1 to TRBJ2-1; TRBD2 aligns across 13 bases. Trimming took 1 base from V and 6 from J; bases not matched to a gene: 15. CDR3 size: 20 residues. The germline V gene has CDR1 LGHDT and CDR2 YNNKEL (reference sequence). The CDR3 reads CASSQALRTSGREALNEQFF. The CDR3 nucleotides read TGTGCCAGCAGCCAAGCCCTGAGGACTAGCGGGAGAGAGGCCCTCAATGAGCAGTTCTTC.

The chain recombines TRBV29-1 with TRBJ2-7; D perhaps matches TRBD2 (5 bases). The CDR3 is 13 residues long. Germline V gene data show CDR1 as SQVTM and CDR2 as ANQGSEA. V gave up 4 bases and J gave up 1 base, with 11 bases separating them. CDR3 in DNA: TGCAGCGTTGGGACTGGCCGATCCTACGAGCAGTACTTC. This sequence encodes CSVGTGRSYEQYF.

The chain carries TRBV10-3 and TRBJ1-1, with D perhaps TRBD1 (6 bases). Germline assignment: CDR1 ENHRY and CDR2 SYGVKD. The length of the CDR3 is 14 residues. The CDR3 spells CAICRGGDDTEAFF. In DNA, the CDR3 is TGTGCAATATGCAGGGGTGGGGACGACACTGAAGCTTTCTTT.

CDR3 loop: CASSHSARLETQYF. The CDR3 DNA follows: TGTGCCAGCAGCCACTCGGCGCGTTTAGAGACCCAGTACTTC. V usage is TRBV13 and J usage is TRBJ2-5, with no clear D. Germline-derived CDR1 and CDR2 are PRHDT and FYEKMQ (reference sequence). The length of the CDR3 is 14 residues. V was shortened by 5 bases and J by 4 bases, with 14 bases between the two germline ends.

This clonotype was detected a few times. The CDR3 coding sequence is TGTGCCAGCCTGGGGTACAATGAGCAGTTCTTC. Residues: CASLGYNEQFF. The chain combines TRBV27 with TRBJ2-1, with unresolved D. Germline values: CDR1 MNHEY, CDR2 SMNVEV (reference sequence). The V end was cut by 8 bases, the J end by 4 bases, with 6 bases between. The CDR3 has 11 amino acids.

This clonotype was counted only a few times. The gene calls are TRBV29-1 and TRBJ2-3; maybe TRBD1 (5 bases). V lost 2 bases and J 0 bases, leaving 6 bases between the germline ends. The CDR3 extends over 13 amino acids. Germline loops: CDR1 SQVTM, CDR2 ANQGSEA. The CDR3 is CSVEQGSTDTQYF. CDR3 in DNA: TGCAGCGTTGAACAGGGCAGCACAGATACGCAGTATTTT.

This clonotype was observed a few times. The rearrangement joins TRBV18 to TRBJ1-2; D uncertain. Germline assignment: CDR1 KGHSH and CDR2 LQKENI. CDR3 length: 13 amino acids. V lost 3 bases to trimming and J lost 0 bases, with 5 bases between them. The chain's CDR3 is CASSPQANYGYTF. The CDR3 DNA reads as TGTGCCAGCTCACCGCAGGCTAACTATGGCTACACCTTC.